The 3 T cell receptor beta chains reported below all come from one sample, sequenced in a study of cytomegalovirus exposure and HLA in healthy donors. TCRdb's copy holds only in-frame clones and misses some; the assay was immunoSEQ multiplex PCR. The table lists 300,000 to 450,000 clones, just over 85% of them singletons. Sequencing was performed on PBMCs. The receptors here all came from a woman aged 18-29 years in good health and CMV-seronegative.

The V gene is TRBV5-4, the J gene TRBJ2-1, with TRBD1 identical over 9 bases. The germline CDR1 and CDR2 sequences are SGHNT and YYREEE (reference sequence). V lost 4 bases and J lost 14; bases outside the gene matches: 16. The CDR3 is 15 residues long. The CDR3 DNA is TGTGCCAGCAGCGGCACCGGGACAGGGTCCACTACTGAGTTCTTC. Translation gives CASSGTGTGSTTEFF.

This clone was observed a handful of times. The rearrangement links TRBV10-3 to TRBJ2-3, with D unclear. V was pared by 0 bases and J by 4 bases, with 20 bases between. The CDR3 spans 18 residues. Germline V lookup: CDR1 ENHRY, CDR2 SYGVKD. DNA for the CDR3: TGTGCCATCAGTGAGTCGACTCTATGGGTGAACAATTCAGATACGCAGTATTTT. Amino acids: CAISESTLWVNNSDTQYF.

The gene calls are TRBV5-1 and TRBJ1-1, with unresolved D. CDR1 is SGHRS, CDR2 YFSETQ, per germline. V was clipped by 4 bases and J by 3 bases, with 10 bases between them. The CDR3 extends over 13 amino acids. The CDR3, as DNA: TGCGCCAGCAGCGTAGACACCTACACTGAAGCTTTCTTT. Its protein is CASSVDTYTEAFF. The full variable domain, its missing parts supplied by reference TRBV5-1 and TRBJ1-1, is KAGVTQTPRYLIKTRGQQVTLSCSPISGHRSVSWYQQTPGQGLQFLFEYFSETQRNKGNFPGRFSGRQFSNSRSEMNVSTLELGDSALYLCASSVDTYTEAFFGQGTRLTVV.